This is a list of T cell receptor beta chains from one sample in a study of graft-versus-host responses after intestinal transplantation. The method was immunoSEQ multiplex PCR; TCRdb's version includes in-frame clones alone and lacks a portion of them. The sample contains fewer than 95,000 clones, approximately 92% of which appear only once. These receptors' antigens are unknown. The specimen was unstimulated CD8+ T cells sorted from spleen or lymph node cells, collected before intestinal transplant. Receptor source: a human donor who received an intestinal transplant. Each CDR3 is given with its conserved first and last residue. The D gene is left open where the match is weak. Where a row states a size, it is once, few, many or the class of an expanded clone; other rows omit it.

clone size: once
J gene: TRBJ2-7
V gene: TRBV5-1
D gene: NA
CDR3 protein: CASSLAWTTYEQYF
CDR3 DNA: TGCGCCAGCAGCTTGGCGTGGACTACCTACGAGCAGTACTTC

clone size: NA
J gene: TRBJ1-2
V gene: TRBV9
D gene: TRBD1
CDR3 protein: CASSVSDRAYGYTF
CDR3 DNA: TGTGCCAGCAGCGTCAGCGACAGGGCCTATGGCTACACCTTC

clone size: NA
J gene: TRBJ1-5
V gene: TRBV4-3
D gene: TRBD1
CDR3 protein: CASSQDWDRLNQPQHF
CDR3 DNA: TGCGCCAGCAGCCAAGATTGGGACAGGTTGAATCAGCCCCAGCATTTT

clone size: NA
J gene: TRBJ2-2
V gene: TRBV4-1
D gene: NA
CDR3 protein: CASSHPGPTGELFF
CDR3 DNA: TGCGCCAGCAGCCATCCCGGTCCCACCGGGGAGCTGTTTTTT

clone size: NA
J gene: TRBJ1-1
V gene: TRBV5-5
D gene: NA
CDR3 protein: CASSSVGGEAFF
CDR3 DNA: TGTGCCAGCAGCTCGGTCGGGGGGGAAGCTTTCTTT

clone size: NA
J gene: TRBJ2-2
V gene: TRBV5-1
D gene: TRBD2
CDR3 protein: CASSLNAGEYIGELFF
CDR3 DNA: TGCGCCAGCAGCTTGAACGCGGGAGAGTATATTGGGGAGCTGTTTTTT

clone size: NA
J gene: TRBJ2-1
V gene: TRBV19
D gene: TRBD2
CDR3 protein: CASGDYPSGGSSYNEQFF
CDR3 DNA: TGTGCCAGTGGGGACTATCCCTCCGGAGGTAGCTCCTACAATGAGCAGTTCTTC

clone size: NA
J gene: TRBJ2-5
V gene: TRBV13
D gene: NA
CDR3 protein: CASSPPWDSGEETQYF
CDR3 DNA: TGTGCCAGCAGCCCGCCGTGGGACTCCGGTGAAGAGACCCAGTACTTC

clone size: NA
J gene: TRBJ2-6
V gene: TRBV19
D gene: NA
CDR3 protein: CASSIRPTGANVLTF
CDR3 DNA: TGTGCCAGTAGTATCAGGCCCACTGGGGCCAACGTCCTGACTTTC

clone size: NA
J gene: TRBJ1-2
V gene: TRBV29-1
D gene: NA
CDR3 protein: CSVEDNGDGYTF
CDR3 DNA: TGCAGCGTTGAAGATAACGGGGATGGCTACACCTTC

clone size: NA
J gene: TRBJ2-3
V gene: TRBV5-6
D gene: NA
CDR3 protein: CASSFPFVSPSDTQYF
CDR3 DNA: TGTGCCAGCAGCTTCCCCTTCGTGTCCCCAAGCGATACGCAGTATTTT

clone size: NA
J gene: TRBJ2-5
V gene: TRBV7-3
D gene: TRBD2
CDR3 protein: CASSAGYQRGQETQYF
CDR3 DNA: TGTGCCAGCAGCGCGGGATATCAGCGGGGCCAAGAGACCCAGTACTTC

clone size: NA
J gene: TRBJ2-7
V gene: TRBV29-1
D gene: NA
CDR3 protein: CSVPAVEGTAYSYEQYF
CDR3 DNA: TGCAGCGTCCCTGCAGTAGAGGGAACCGCTTACTCCTACGAGCAGTACTTC

clone size: NA
J gene: TRBJ2-7
V gene: TRBV27
D gene: TRBD2
CDR3 protein: CASSSGLASYEQYF
CDR3 DNA: TGTGCCAGCAGTTCGGGACTAGCCTCCTACGAGCAGTACTTC

clone size: NA
J gene: TRBJ1-6
V gene: TRBV5-4
D gene: NA
CDR3 protein: CASSLGRGSPLHF
CDR3 DNA: TGTGCCAGCAGCTTGGGACGGGGTTCACCCCTCCACTTT

clone size: NA
J gene: TRBJ2-3
V gene: TRBV28
D gene: TRBD2
CDR3 protein: CASSSAPRLAGVVDTQYF
CDR3 DNA: TGTGCCAGCAGTTCTGCACCCCGACTAGCGGGAGTGGTAGATACGCAGTATTTT

clone size: NA
J gene: TRBJ2-1
V gene: TRBV27
D gene: TRBD2
CDR3 protein: CASRVGLAGHEQFF
CDR3 DNA: TGTGCCAGCAGGGTCGGACTAGCGGGCCATGAGCAGTTCTTC

clone size: NA
J gene: TRBJ2-1
V gene: TRBV6-1
D gene: TRBD2
CDR3 protein: CASSDGTSGYNEQFF
CDR3 DNA: TGTGCCAGCAGTGATGGGACTAGCGGCTACAATGAGCAGTTCTTC

clone size: NA
J gene: TRBJ1-2
V gene: TRBV27
D gene: TRBD1
CDR3 protein: CASSLMSGGYYGYTF
CDR3 DNA: TGTGCCAGCAGTTTAATGTCAGGGGGCTACTATGGCTACACCTTC

clone size: NA
J gene: TRBJ1-2
V gene: TRBV6-1
D gene: TRBD1
CDR3 protein: CASSHPGTGIYGYTF
CDR3 DNA: TGTGCCAGCAGTCATCCCGGGACAGGTATCTATGGCTACACCTTC

clone size: once
J gene: TRBJ1-2
V gene: TRBV6-5
D gene: NA
CDR3 protein: CASSYGDSYYGYTF
CDR3 DNA: TGTGCCAGCAGTTACGGTGACAGTTACTATGGCTACACCTTC

clone size: NA
J gene: TRBJ2-2
V gene: TRBV19
D gene: NA
CDR3 protein: CASSTSGELFF
CDR3 DNA: TGTGCCAGTAGTACCTCCGGGGAGCTGTTTTTT

clone size: NA
J gene: TRBJ1-1
V gene: TRBV13
D gene: TRBD1
CDR3 protein: CASSPNGQGIGEAFF
CDR3 DNA: TGTGCCAGCAGCCCTAACGGACAGGGGATTGGAGAAGCTTTCTTT

clone size: NA
J gene: TRBJ2-1
V gene: TRBV9
D gene: NA
CDR3 protein: CASSQDSSNEQFF
CDR3 DNA: TGTGCCAGCAGCCAAGACTCGTCCAATGAGCAGTTCTTC

clone size: NA
J gene: TRBJ2-1
V gene: TRBV5-1
D gene: TRBD2
CDR3 protein: CASSLGLAGGNEQFF
CDR3 DNA: TGCGCCAGCAGCTTAGGCCTAGCGGGAGGAAATGAGCAGTTCTTC

clone size: NA
J gene: TRBJ2-7
V gene: TRBV7-9
D gene: NA
CDR3 protein: CASSTPGAYEQYF
CDR3 DNA: TGTGCCAGCAGCACGCCCGGGGCCTACGAGCAGTACTTC

clone size: many
J gene: TRBJ1-4
V gene: TRBV30
D gene: NA
CDR3 protein: CAWSVNPGSEKLFF
CDR3 DNA: TGTGCCTGGAGTGTAAACCCGGGAAGTGAAAAACTGTTTTTT

clone size: NA
J gene: TRBJ2-1
V gene: TRBV7-2
D gene: TRBD2
CDR3 protein: CASSTLAGGDNEQFF
CDR3 DNA: TGTGCCAGCAGCACCCTAGCGGGGGGAGACAATGAGCAGTTCTTC

clone size: NA
J gene: TRBJ2-3
V gene: TRBV2
D gene: TRBD2
CDR3 protein: CASSELHSGGALDTQYF
CDR3 DNA: TGTGCCAGCAGTGAACTTCATAGCGGGGGGGCTTTAGATACGCAGTATTTT

clone size: NA
J gene: TRBJ1-2
V gene: TRBV7-9
D gene: NA
CDR3 protein: CASSLVSPGSPYGYTF
CDR3 DNA: TGTGCCAGCAGCTTAGTGTCCCCAGGAAGCCCCTATGGCTACACCTTC

clone size: NA
J gene: TRBJ2-3
V gene: TRBV4-2
D gene: TRBD2
CDR3 protein: CASSPRAGGGADTQYF
CDR3 DNA: TGTGCCAGCAGCCCCAGAGCGGGGGGCGGGGCAGATACGCAGTATTTT

clone size: NA
J gene: TRBJ2-7
V gene: TRBV7-3
D gene: TRBD1
CDR3 protein: CASSPTGLGEQYF
CDR3 DNA: TGTGCCAGCAGCCCGACAGGGCTTGGCGAGCAGTACTTC

clone size: NA
J gene: TRBJ1-1
V gene: TRBV30
D gene: TRBD1
CDR3 protein: CAWSEGTANTEAFF
CDR3 DNA: TGTGCCTGGAGTGAAGGGACAGCGAACACTGAAGCTTTCTTT

clone size: once
J gene: TRBJ2-1
V gene: TRBV13
D gene: NA
CDR3 protein: CASSQREGDEQFF
CDR3 DNA: TGTGCCAGCAGCCAACGCGAGGGGGATGAGCAGTTCTTC

clone size: NA
J gene: TRBJ2-4
V gene: TRBV4-1
D gene: TRBD1
CDR3 protein: CASSQDRKNIQYF
CDR3 DNA: TGCGCCAGCAGCCAGGACAGGAAAAACATTCAGTACTTC